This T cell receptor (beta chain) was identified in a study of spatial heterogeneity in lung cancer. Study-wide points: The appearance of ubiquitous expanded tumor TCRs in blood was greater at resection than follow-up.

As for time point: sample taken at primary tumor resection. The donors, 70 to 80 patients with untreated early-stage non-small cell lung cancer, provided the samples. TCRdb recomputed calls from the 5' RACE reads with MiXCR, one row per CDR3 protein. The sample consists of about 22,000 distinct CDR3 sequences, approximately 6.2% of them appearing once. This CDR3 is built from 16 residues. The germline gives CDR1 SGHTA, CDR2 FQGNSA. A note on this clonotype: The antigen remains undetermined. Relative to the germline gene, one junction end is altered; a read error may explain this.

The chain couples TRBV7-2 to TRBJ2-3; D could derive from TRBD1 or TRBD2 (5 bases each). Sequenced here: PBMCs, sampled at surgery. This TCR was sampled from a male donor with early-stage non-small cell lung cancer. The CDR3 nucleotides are TGTGCCAGCACCTTAGGGGAGCTAAGTGTCTCAGATACGCAGTATTTT. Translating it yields CASTLGELSVSDTQYF.